A single sample is the source of the 30 T cell receptor beta chains below, sequenced in a study of CD8+ T cells in alopecia areata. RNA, once extracted, was reverse transcribed into cDNA for use as the sequencing template. The assay was immunoSEQ multiplex PCR, and TCRdb's table has in-frame clones only and misses some. This sample yields 170,000 or so clones, of which 55% to 75% are seen a single time; approximately 0.91% belongs to the top ten. Noted treatment: oral pan-JAK inhibitor, 5-10 mg twice daily. Here the sequenced sample was CD4+ T cells sorted from blood, taken at week 4, from a patient treated with tofacitinib. These receptors were collected from a human donor with alopecia areata.

The chain carries TRBV29-1 and TRBJ2-2; weak D call: TRBD2 (6 bases). V was clipped by 5 bases and J by 5 bases, with 12 bases between them. The germline V gene encodes CDR1 SQVTM and CDR2 ANQGSEA. The CDR3 has 13 residues. The CDR3 DNA reads as TGCAGCGTTCGTATAGGGAGGACCGGGGAGCTGTTTTTT. Translating gives CSVRIGRTGELFF.

This chain joins TRBV30 and TRBJ2-5; possibly TRBD1 for D (5 bases). Germline V gene sequence: CDR1 GTSNPN, CDR2 SVGIG (reference sequence). Trimming stripped 4 bases from V and 4 bases from J, with 13 bases between. The CDR3 has 13 residues. This chain's CDR3 is CAWIPSGLETQYF. In nucleotides, the CDR3 is TGTGCCTGGATTCCGTCAGGGCTAGAGACCCAGTACTTC. The full variable domain, rest sourced from reference TRBV30 and TRBJ2-5, is SQTIHQWPATLVQPVGSPLSLECTVEGTSNPNLYWYRQAAGRGLQLLFYSVGIGQISSEVPQNLSASRPQDRQFILSSKKLLLSDSGFYLCAWIPSGLETQYFGPGTRLLVL.

The chain links TRBV18 to TRBJ2-5; TRBD2 might be the D (6 bases). In germline, CDR1 is KGHSH, CDR2 LQKENI. The CDR3 has 14 residues. Trimming pared 7 bases from V and 1 base from J, leaving 13 bases between. As DNA, the CDR3 is TGTGCCAGCTACCGTGGGGGACTCCAAGAGACCCAGTACTTC. Residues: CASYRGGLQETQYF.

The chain links TRBV6-5 to TRBJ1-2; D possibly corresponds to TRBD1 (6 bases). CDR1 is MNHEY and CDR2 is SVGAGI in the germline V gene. The ends were cut back, 5 bases at V and 7 bases at J, with 8 bases in the middle. The CDR3 consists of 11 residues. CDR3 sequence (DNA): TGTGCCAGCAGTCAGGGGTTTGGCTACACCTTC. The encoded protein is CASSQGFGYTF.

V gene TRBV20-1 combines with J gene TRBJ2-1; D ambiguous. This CDR3 is built from 10 residues. Looked up from germline, CDR1 is DFQATT and CDR2 is SNEGSKA (reference sequence). The V and J ends lost 2 bases and 7 bases respectively, with 3 bases between them. The CDR3 sequence: CSARFNEQFF. The CDR3 DNA follows: TGCAGTGCTAGATTTAATGAGCAGTTCTTC.

The chain carries TRBV2 and TRBJ2-3; D might be TRBD1 (5 bases). CDR3 size: 14 residues. Looked up from germline, CDR1 is SNHLY and CDR2 is FYNNEI. The ends were cut back, 5 bases at V and 7 bases at J, with 16 bases in the middle. The CDR3 region is CASSQGARMNTQYF. CDR3 in DNA: TGTGCCAGCAGTCAGGGCGCAAGAATGAATACGCAGTATTTT.

This sequence joins TRBV30 and TRBJ2-7; D unresolved. The V gene's germline CDR1 is GTSNPN and CDR2 SVGIG (reference sequence). Trimming took off 2 bases at V and 4 bases at J, with 6 bases between the two ends. The CDR3 is made up of 11 amino acids. DNA of the CDR3: TGTGCCTGGAGTTGGAGATACGAGCAGTACTTC. It encodes CAWSWRYEQYF.

The chain couples TRBV6-5 to TRBJ2-7; 9 nucleotides align to TRBD1. The length of the CDR3 is 14 residues. Germline V gene data show CDR1 as MNHEY and CDR2 as SVGAGI. V lost 6 bases and J lost 3; bases outside the gene matches: 6. CDR3 DNA: TGTGCCAGCAGCCGCGGGACAGGGCGCTACGAGCAGTACTTC. It is translated as CASSRGTGRYEQYF.

The J gene is TRBJ1-1, the V gene TRBV6-5, with D uncertain. Germline V gives CDR1 MNHEY, CDR2 SVGAGI. The CDR3 length is 14 residues. The ends were cut back, 5 bases at V and 1 base at J, with 11 bases in the middle. CDR3: CASSPRRSNTEAFF. The CDR3 nucleotides are TGTGCCAGCAGTCCCAGGCGCTCGAACACTGAAGCTTTCTTT.

This clone showed up just a few times. CDR3 coding DNA: TGCAGCGTTGAGGGACGAAAAAACACCGGGGAGCTGTTTTTT. Protein: CSVEGRKNTGELFF. The rearrangement links TRBV29-1 to TRBJ2-2; possibly TRBD1 or TRBD2 for D (5 bases each). This CDR3 is built from 14 residues. With 3 bases removed from V and 2 bases from J, the gap between germline ends came to 10 bases. Germline V gene data show CDR1 as SQVTM and CDR2 as ANQGSEA.

The V and J genes are TRBV7-8 and TRBJ1-6; TRBD1 agrees at 9 bases. Looked up from germline, CDR1 is SGHVS and CDR2 is FQNEAQ. The CDR3 length is 15 residues. V shed 4 bases, J shed 5 bases, and the junction held 3 bases outside the gene matches. DNA of the CDR3: TGTGCCAGCAGCTCGGGACAGGGAGATAATTCACCCCTCCACTTT. Protein: CASSSGQGDNSPLHF.

The gene calls are TRBV18 and TRBJ1-1; 7 bases match TRBD1. The CDR3 contains 13 residues. The trim removed 4 bases at V and 3 bases at J, leaving 2 bases unmatched. The germline gives CDR1 KGHSH, CDR2 LQKENI. Here the CDR3 reads CASSQGADTEAFF. Here the CDR3 DNA reads TGTGCCAGCTCACAGGGGGCGGACACTGAAGCTTTCTTT.

CDR3 protein: CASSQDGGRDNEQFF. The CDR3 nucleotides are TGCGCCAGCAGCCAAGACGGGGGCAGGGACAATGAGCAGTTCTTC. The rearrangement links TRBV4-3 to TRBJ2-1; either TRBD1 or TRBD2 may fit D (6 bases each). Germline-derived CDR1 and CDR2 are LGHNA and YSLEER. This CDR3 comprises 15 residues. V dropped 0 bases and J dropped 5 bases, with 11 bases sitting between them.

The chain carries TRBV6-6 and TRBJ2-6; D could derive from TRBD1 or TRBD2 (5 bases each). CDR1 is MNHNY and CDR2 is SVGAGI in the germline V gene (reference sequence). V was pared by 0 bases and J by 2 bases, with 5 bases between. CDR3 length: 15 amino acids. The DNA of the CDR3 is TGTGCCAGCAGTTACTCGGGGGCTGGGGCCAACGTCCTGACTTTC. Protein: CASSYSGAGANVLTF.

The rearrangement uses TRBV9 and TRBJ1-1, with a tentative D call TRBD1 (5 bases). Deletions cut 2 bases from V and 1 base from J, with 18 bases between. Germline loops: CDR1 SGDLS, CDR2 YYNGEE. The CDR3 covers 17 residues. CDR3 residues: CASSVHPTGTANTEAFF. DNA for the CDR3: TGTGCCAGCAGCGTTCACCCGACCGGGACGGCGAACACTGAAGCTTTCTTT.

The chain combines TRBV25-1 with TRBJ1-1, with 7 bases identical to TRBD1. This CDR3 has 15 residues. J was trimmed by 1 base and V by 4 bases; bases with no gene match: 6. Germline lookup yields CDR1 MGHDK and CDR2 SYGVNS. The CDR3 sequence: CASSGPGTENTEAFF. The DNA of the CDR3 is TGTGCCAGCAGTGGACCCGGGACAGAGAACACTGAAGCTTTCTTT.

The V call is TRBV7-9, the J call TRBJ1-2; the D is unclear. Germline lookup yields CDR1 SEHNR and CDR2 FQNEAQ (reference sequence). The CDR3 length is 16 residues. V was trimmed by 5 bases and J by 3 bases, leaving 19 bases between them. CDR3 sequence: CASSVRDPSADYGYTF. In DNA, the CDR3 is TGTGCCAGCAGCGTCCGGGATCCCTCGGCGGACTATGGCTACACCTTC.

V and J are TRBV10-3 and TRBJ2-2, with D perhaps matching TRBD1 (6 bases). CDR3 length: 15 amino acids. Trimming took 3 bases from V and 2 from J, leaving 10 bases between them. Germline lookup yields CDR1 ENHRY and CDR2 SYGVKD. The CDR3 sequence: CAISDRRGNTGELFF. The CDR3, as DNA: TGTGCCATCAGTGATCGCAGGGGAAACACCGGGGAGCTGTTTTTT.

The table lists this clone with many counts. The rearrangement joins TRBV14 to TRBJ1-4, with a tentative D call TRBD1 (6 bases). Trimming cost V 0 bases and J 5 bases, with 16 bases left between them. Germline CDR1 SGHDN, CDR2 FVKESK. This CDR3 has 17 residues. CDR3 sequence (DNA): TGTGCCAGCAGCCAAGATCGTCAGGGGCTTCGAAATGAAAAACTGTTTTTT. Protein sequence: CASSQDRQGLRNEKLFF.

This clone came up a few times. In the same sample, other DNA sequences code for this CDR3. The gene calls are TRBV29-1 and TRBJ1-1, with 7 nucleotides matching TRBD1. The CDR3 covers 12 residues. V gave up 4 bases and J gave up 11 bases; unmatched junction bases: 10. Germline assignment: CDR1 SQVTM and CDR2 ANQGSEA. CDR3 in DNA: TGCAGCGTTGCGCCACAGGGGCGTCGCGCTTTCTTT. This encodes CSVAPQGRRAFF. The complete variable domain, with remaining parts taken from reference TRBV29-1 and TRBJ1-1, reads SAVISQKPSRDICQRGTSLTIQCQVDSQVTMMFWYRQQPGQSLTLIATANQGSEATYESGFVIDKFPISRPNLTFSTLTVSNMSPEDSSIYLCSVAPQGRRAFFGQGTRLTVV.

V gene TRBV6-5 combines with J gene TRBJ2-3; D is uncertain. Between the trimmed V and J ends, which lost 0 bases and 2 bases, there was a span of 6 bases. The CDR3 is 14 amino acids. Germline V gives CDR1 MNHEY, CDR2 SVGAGI. The CDR3 DNA reads as TGTGCCAGCAGTTACTCTTTGGCCACAGATACGCAGTATTTT. It yields the protein CASSYSLATDTQYF.

The V call is TRBV30, the J call TRBJ2-3; the D is unclear. Trimming shortened V by 2 bases and J by 1 base, and 7 bases separated the two germline ends. CDR1 and CDR2 from the germline V gene are GTSNPN and SVGIG (reference sequence). The CDR3 spans 13 residues. This chain's CDR3 is CAWSKQGTDTQYF. CDR3 coding DNA: TGTGCCTGGAGTAAGCAGGGCACAGATACGCAGTATTTT. Combining the CDR3 with reference TRBV30 and TRBJ2-3 gives the whole variable domain SQTIHQWPATLVQPVGSPLSLECTVEGTSNPNLYWYRQAAGRGLQLLFYSVGIGQISSEVPQNLSASRPQDRQFILSSKKLLLSDSGFYLCAWSKQGTDTQYFGPGTRLTVL.

To note about this clone: One end of the junction does not line up with germline, which may come from a read error. The chain has TRBV6-5 and TRBJ2-5; the D is unclear. This CDR3 contains 12 residues. Germline CDR1 MNHEY, CDR2 SVGAGI. CDR3: CASSDEVALGHF. The DNA for the CDR3 is TGTGCCAGCAGTGACGAGGTAGCCCTCGGGCACTTC.

The rearrangement uses TRBV29-1 and TRBJ1-2; 9 bases line up with TRBD1. The V and J ends lost 4 bases and 3 bases, in that order; junction bases with no gene match: 9. The V gene's germline CDR1 is SQVTM and CDR2 ANQGSEA. This CDR3 has 15 residues. CDR3 residues: CSVGTGGASYYGYTF. DNA of the CDR3: TGCAGCGTTGGAACAGGGGGCGCGAGTTACTATGGCTACACCTTC. The full variable domain, its missing parts supplied by reference TRBV29-1 and TRBJ1-2, is SAVISQKPSRDICQRGTSLTIQCQVDSQVTMMFWYRQQPGQSLTLIATANQGSEATYESGFVIDKFPISRPNLTFSTLTVSNMSPEDSSIYLCSVGTGGASYYGYTFGSGTRLTVV.

This clone showed up just a few times. V is TRBV29-1 and J is TRBJ2-3, with 7 bases identical to TRBD1. CDR3 size: 13 residues. The V segment lost 8 bases and the J segment 0 bases; nucleotides outside the gene matches: 5. The germline V gene has CDR1 SQVTM and CDR2 ANQGSEA. The CDR3 loop is CSTGQRSTDTQYF. CDR3 nucleotide sequence: TGCAGCACGGGACAGCGAAGCACAGATACGCAGTATTTT.

This clone was seen more than once but under ten times. The V and J genes are TRBV6-5 and TRBJ2-7; 7 nucleotides align to TRBD1. The CDR3 sequence is 14 residues long. Germline V gene data show CDR1 as MNHEY and CDR2 as SVGAGI. V lost 9 bases and J lost 3; bases outside the gene matches: 11. The CDR3 here is CASISKGAGYEQYF. The DNA of the CDR3 is TGTGCCAGTATCTCAAAGGGGGCGGGCTACGAGCAGTACTTC.

V gene TRBV30 combines with J gene TRBJ1-5; TRBD1 is a possible D gene (5 bases). This CDR3 comprises 14 residues. V lost 0 bases and J lost 12, with 18 bases in between. Germline V CDR1 and CDR2: GTSNPN, SVGIG (reference sequence). The CDR3: CAWSVRGGPGSQHF. CDR3 coding DNA: TGTGCCTGGAGTGTACGTGGCGGCCCAGGGAGCCAGCATTTT.

This clone was detected only once. Other nucleotide sequences in the sample specify the same CDR3. The rearrangement uses TRBV29-1 and TRBJ2-5; unclear D gene. The CDR3 has 12 residues. The V gene's germline CDR1 is SQVTM and CDR2 ANQGSEA. V gave up 6 bases and J gave up 5 bases, with 13 bases separating them. CDR3: CSVRTGSETQYF. The CDR3 DNA reads as TGCAGCGTCCGGACGGGTAGCGAGACCCAGTACTTC.

This chain links TRBV7-2 with TRBJ2-3, with 8 bases aligning to TRBD1. With 5 bases clipped from V and 6 bases from J, the junction kept 7 bases outside the gene matches. The CDR3 is 14 residues long. Looked up from germline, CDR1 is SGHTA and CDR2 is FQGNSA. CDR3 DNA sequence: TGTGCCAGCAGCACATTCCAGGGGGCGGATACGCAGTATTTT. Protein: CASSTFQGADTQYF.

V usage is TRBV7-2 and J usage is TRBJ1-5; possible D gene TRBD1, 5 bases. The germline V gene encodes CDR1 SGHTA and CDR2 FQGNSA. This CDR3 comprises 13 residues. V was clipped by 9 bases and J by 1 base, with 10 bases between them. The chain's CDR3 is CASKGPSNQPQHF. The CDR3 DNA is TGTGCCAGTAAGGGACCCAGCAATCAGCCCCAGCATTTT. Filled out from reference TRBV7-2 and TRBJ1-5, the complete variable domain reads GAGVSQSPSNKVTEKGKDVELRCDPISGHTALYWYRQSLGQGLEFLIYFQGNSAPDKSGLPSDRFSAERTGGSVSTLTIQRTQQEDSAVYLCASKGPSNQPQHFGDGTRLSIL.